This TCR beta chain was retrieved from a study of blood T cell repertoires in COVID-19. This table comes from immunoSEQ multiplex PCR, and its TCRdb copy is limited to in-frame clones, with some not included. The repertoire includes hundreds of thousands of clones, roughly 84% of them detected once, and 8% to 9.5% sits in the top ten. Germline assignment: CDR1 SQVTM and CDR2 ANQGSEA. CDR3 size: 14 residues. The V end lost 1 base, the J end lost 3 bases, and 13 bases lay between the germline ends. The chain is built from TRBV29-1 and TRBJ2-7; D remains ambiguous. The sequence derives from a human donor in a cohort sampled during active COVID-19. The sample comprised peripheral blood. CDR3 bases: TGCAGCGTTGAAGTTCAGGCAGGTGGCTACGAGCAGTACTTC. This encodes CSVEVQAGGYEQYF.